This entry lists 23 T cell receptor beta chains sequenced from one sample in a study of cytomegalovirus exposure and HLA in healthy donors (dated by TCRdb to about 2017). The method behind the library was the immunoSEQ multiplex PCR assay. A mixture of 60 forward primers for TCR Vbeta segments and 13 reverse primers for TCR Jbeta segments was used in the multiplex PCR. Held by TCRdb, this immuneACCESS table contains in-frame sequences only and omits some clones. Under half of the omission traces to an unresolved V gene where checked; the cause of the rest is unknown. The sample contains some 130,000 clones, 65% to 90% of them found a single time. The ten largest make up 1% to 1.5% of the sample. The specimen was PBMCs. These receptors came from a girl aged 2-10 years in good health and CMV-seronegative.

For the CDR3, the DNA is TGCGCCAGCAGCCAAGATCGAGGTAGCGGGAGGGCCTCAGATTACGAGCAGTACTTC. It translates to CASSQDRGSGRASDYEQYF. The chain uses TRBV4-1 and TRBJ2-7; 11 nucleotides line up with TRBD2. Trimming at V came to 0 bases and at J to 4 bases, leaving 14 bases not matched to a gene. This CDR3 is built from 19 residues. CDR1 MGHRA and CDR2 YSYEKL come from the germline V gene.

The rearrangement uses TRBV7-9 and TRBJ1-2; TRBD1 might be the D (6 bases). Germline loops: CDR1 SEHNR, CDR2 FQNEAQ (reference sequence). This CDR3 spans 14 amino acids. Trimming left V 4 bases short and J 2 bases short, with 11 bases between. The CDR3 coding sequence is TGTGCCAGCAGCTCAGGGGTATCCAACTATGGCTACACCTTC. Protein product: CASSSGVSNYGYTF.

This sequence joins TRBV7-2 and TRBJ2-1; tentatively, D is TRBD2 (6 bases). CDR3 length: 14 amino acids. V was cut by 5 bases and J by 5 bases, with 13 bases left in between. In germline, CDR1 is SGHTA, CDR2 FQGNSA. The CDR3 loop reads CASSLQGGNNEQFF. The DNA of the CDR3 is TGTGCCAGCAGCCTGCAGGGCGGGAACAATGAGCAGTTCTTC. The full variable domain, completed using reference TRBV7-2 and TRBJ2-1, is GAGVSQSPSNKVTEKGKDVELRCDPISGHTALYWYRQSLGQGLEFLIYFQGNSAPDKSGLPSDRFSAERTGGSVSTLTIQRTQQEDSAVYLCASSLQGGNNEQFFGPGTRLTVL.

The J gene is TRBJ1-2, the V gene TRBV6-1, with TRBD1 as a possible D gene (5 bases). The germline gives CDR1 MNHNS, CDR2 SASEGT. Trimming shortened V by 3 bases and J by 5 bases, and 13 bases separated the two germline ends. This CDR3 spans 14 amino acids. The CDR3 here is CASSDGRQLYGYTF. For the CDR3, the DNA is TGTGCCAGCAGTGATGGTAGACAGTTATATGGCTACACCTTC.

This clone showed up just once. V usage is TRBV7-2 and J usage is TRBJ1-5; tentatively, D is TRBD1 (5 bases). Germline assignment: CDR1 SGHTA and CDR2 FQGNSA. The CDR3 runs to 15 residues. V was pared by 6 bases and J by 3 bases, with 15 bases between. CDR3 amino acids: CASSLGGVANQPQHF. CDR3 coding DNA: TGTGCCAGCAGTTTGGGAGGGGTGGCCAATCAGCCCCAGCATTTT.

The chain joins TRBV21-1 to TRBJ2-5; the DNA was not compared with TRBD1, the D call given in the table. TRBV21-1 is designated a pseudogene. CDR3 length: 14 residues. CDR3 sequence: CASKMGTDKETQYF. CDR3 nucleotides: TGTGCCAGCAAGATGGGGACAGACAAAGAGACCCAGTACTTC.

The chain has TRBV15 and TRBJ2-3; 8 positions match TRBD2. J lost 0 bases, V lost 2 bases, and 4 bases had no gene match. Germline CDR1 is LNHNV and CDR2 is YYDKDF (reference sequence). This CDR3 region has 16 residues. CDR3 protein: CATSRWTSRSTDTQYF. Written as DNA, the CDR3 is TGTGCCACCAGCAGATGGACTAGCCGAAGCACAGATACGCAGTATTTT.

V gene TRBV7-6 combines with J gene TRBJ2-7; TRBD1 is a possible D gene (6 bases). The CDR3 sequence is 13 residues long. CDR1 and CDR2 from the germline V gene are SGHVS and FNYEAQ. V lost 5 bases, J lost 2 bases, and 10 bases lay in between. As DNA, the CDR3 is TGTGCCAGCAGCCTCAGGGGCCCCTACGAGCAGTACTTC. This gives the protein CASSLRGPYEQYF.

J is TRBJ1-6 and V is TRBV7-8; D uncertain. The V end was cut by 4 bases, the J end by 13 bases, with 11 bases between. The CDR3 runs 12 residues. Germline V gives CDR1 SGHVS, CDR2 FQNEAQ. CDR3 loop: CASSSHNSPLHF. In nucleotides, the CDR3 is TGTGCCAGCAGCTCTCATAACTCCCCCCTCCACTTT.

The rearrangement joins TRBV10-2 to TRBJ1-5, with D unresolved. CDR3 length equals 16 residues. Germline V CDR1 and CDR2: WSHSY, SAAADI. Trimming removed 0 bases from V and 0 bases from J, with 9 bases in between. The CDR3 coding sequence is TGCGCCAGCAGTGAGTCACCCGGGAATAGCAATCAGCCCCAGCATTTT. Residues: CASSESPGNSNQPQHF.

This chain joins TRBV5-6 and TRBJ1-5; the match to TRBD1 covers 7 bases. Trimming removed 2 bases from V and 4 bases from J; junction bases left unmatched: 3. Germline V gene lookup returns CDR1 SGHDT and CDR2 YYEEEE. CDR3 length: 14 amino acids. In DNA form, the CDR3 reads TGTGCCAGCAGCTTAGGACAGGCGAATCAGCCCCAGCATTTT. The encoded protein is CASSLGQANQPQHF.

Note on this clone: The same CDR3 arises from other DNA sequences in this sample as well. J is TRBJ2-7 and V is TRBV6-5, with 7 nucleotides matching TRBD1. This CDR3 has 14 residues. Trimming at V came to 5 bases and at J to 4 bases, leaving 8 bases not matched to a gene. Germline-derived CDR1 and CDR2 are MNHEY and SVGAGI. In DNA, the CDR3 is TGTGCCAGCAGTGCTACAGGGGATACTTACGAGCAGTACTTC. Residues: CASSATGDTYEQYF.

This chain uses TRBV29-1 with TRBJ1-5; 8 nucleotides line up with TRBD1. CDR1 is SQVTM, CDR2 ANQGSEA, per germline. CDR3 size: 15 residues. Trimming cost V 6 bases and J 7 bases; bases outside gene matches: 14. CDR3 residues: CSVGGGVGTGQPQHF. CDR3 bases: TGCAGCGTCGGCGGGGGGGTGGGGACAGGACAGCCCCAGCATTTT.

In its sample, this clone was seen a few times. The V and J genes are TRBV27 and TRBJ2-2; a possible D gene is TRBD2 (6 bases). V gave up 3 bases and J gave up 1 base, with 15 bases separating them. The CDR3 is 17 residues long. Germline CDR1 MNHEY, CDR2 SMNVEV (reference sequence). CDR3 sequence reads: CASSFSSLEGNTGELFF. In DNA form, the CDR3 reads TGTGCCAGCAGTTTTAGTAGCTTGGAGGGGAACACCGGGGAGCTGTTTTTT.

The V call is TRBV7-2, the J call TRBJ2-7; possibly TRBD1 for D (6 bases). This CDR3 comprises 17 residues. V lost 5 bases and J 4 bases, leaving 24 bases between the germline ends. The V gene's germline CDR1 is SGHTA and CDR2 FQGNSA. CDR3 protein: CASSLIPGQFGLYEQYF. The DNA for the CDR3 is TGTGCCAGCAGCCTAATCCCAGGACAGTTCGGCTTATACGAGCAGTACTTC. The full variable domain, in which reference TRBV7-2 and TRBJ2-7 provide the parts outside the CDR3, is GAGVSQSPSNKVTEKGKDVELRCDPISGHTALYWYRQSLGQGLEFLIYFQGNSAPDKSGLPSDRFSAERTGGSVSTLTIQRTQQEDSAVYLCASSLIPGQFGLYEQYFGPGTRLTVT.

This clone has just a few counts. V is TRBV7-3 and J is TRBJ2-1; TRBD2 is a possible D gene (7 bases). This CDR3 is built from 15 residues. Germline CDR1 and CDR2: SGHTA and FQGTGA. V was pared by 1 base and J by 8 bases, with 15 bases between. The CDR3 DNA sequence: TGTGCCAGCAGCTTAAGGGGCGGGGGCGGATATGAGCAGTTCTTC. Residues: CASSLRGGGGYEQFF.

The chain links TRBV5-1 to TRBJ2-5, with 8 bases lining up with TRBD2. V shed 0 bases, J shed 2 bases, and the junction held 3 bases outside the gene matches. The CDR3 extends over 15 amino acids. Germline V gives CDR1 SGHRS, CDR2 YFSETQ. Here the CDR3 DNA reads TGCGCCAGCAGCTTGGTGGCGGGGGGTCAAGAGACCCAGTACTTC. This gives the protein CASSLVAGGQETQYF.

CDR3 nucleotides: TGTGCCAGCAGCCCAGGGGGCGCCGGCTATGGCTACACCTTC. Translating it yields CASSPGGAGYGYTF. This chain links TRBV9 with TRBJ1-2; the match to TRBD1 covers 8 bases. V gave up 4 bases and J gave up 4 bases; unmatched junction bases: 6. The germline V gene encodes CDR1 SGDLS and CDR2 YYNGEE. The CDR3 runs 14 residues.

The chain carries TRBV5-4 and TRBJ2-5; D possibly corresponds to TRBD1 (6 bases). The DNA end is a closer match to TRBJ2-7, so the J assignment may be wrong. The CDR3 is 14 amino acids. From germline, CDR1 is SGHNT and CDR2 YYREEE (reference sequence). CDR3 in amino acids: CASSLDQGTYEQYF. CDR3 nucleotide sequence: TGTGCCAGCAGCTTGGACCAGGGGACCTACGAGCAGTACTTC.

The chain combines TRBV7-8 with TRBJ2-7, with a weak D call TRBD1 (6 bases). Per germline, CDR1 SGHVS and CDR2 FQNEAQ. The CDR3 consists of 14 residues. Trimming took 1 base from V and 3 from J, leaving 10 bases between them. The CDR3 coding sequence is TGTGCCAGCAGCTTAGGTCCAGGGGTCTACGAGCAGTACTTC. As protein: CASSLGPGVYEQYF.

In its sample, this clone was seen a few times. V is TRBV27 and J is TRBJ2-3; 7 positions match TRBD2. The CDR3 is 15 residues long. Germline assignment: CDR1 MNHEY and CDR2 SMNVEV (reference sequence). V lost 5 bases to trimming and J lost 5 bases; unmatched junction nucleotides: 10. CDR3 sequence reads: CASSQSSGWEDTQYF. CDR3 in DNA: TGTGCCAGCAGTCAGTCTAGCGGCTGGGAAGATACGCAGTATTTT.

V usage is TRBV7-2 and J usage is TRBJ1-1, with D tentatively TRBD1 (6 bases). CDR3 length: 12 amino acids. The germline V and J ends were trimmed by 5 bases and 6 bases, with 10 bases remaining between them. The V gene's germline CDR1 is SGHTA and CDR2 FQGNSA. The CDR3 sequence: CASSVYRAEAFF. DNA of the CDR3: TGTGCCAGCAGCGTGTACAGGGCTGAAGCTTTCTTT.

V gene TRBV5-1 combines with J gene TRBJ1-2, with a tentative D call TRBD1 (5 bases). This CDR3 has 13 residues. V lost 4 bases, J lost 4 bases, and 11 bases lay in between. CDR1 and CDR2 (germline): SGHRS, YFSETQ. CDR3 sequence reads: CASSQGIGYGYTF. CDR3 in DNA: TGCGCCAGCAGCCAGGGAATCGGCTATGGCTACACCTTC.